This T cell receptor beta chain appears in the sequencing data of a study of cytomegalovirus exposure and HLA in healthy donors. The CDR3 extends over 17 amino acids. CDR1 and CDR2 from the germline V gene are MNHEY and SMNVEV (reference sequence). V was shortened by 2 bases and J by 7 bases, with 23 bases between the two germline ends. This clone has just a few counts. The PCR made use of 60 Vbeta and 13 Jbeta primers. The assay was immunoSEQ multiplex PCR, and TCRdb's table has in-frame clones only and misses some. The sample contains fewer than 45,000 clones, 70% to 80% of which appear only once. The TCR was taken from a woman in her 30s in good health and CMV-seropositive. Sample: PBMCs. The chain recombines TRBV27 with TRBJ1-2; possibly TRBD1 for D (6 bases). The CDR3 DNA follows: TGTGCCAGCAGTTTAGGGGGCGTAGGGGTGACAACTTGTGGCTACACCTTC. Its protein product is CASSLGGVGVTTCGYTF.